Listed below are T cell receptor beta chains from one sample, sequenced in a study of T cell repertoires in cytomegalovirus infection. For these receptors, no antigen is known. TCRdb analysed the reads with MiXCR anew, one entry per CDR3 protein. The repertoire includes some 800,000 distinct CDR3 sequences, 25% to 30% of them detected once, and around 14% sits in the top ten. The specimen was cultured CD8+ T cells from PBMCs, collected from culture after CMV antigen stimulation. These receptors all come from a human donor in good health (CMV status not recorded). Some clones in this sample may be carry-over from other donors' samples. Each CDR3 is given with its conserved first and last residue. The D gene is left open where the match is weak. Some rows mark clone size as missing; the rest say once, few, many or name a class of expanded clone.

d_call	clone_size	v_call	j_call	cdr3_nt	cdr3_aa
TRBD1	-	TRBV7-9	TRBJ2-7	TGTGCCAGCAGCCGGATCAGGACAGGGGGCTCATACGAGCAGTACTTC	CASSRIRTGGSYEQYF
-	-	TRBV6-5	TRBJ2-1	TGTGCCAGCAGTTCCCTCGACACAAACAATGAGCAGTTCTTC	CASSSLDTNNEQFF
-	few	TRBV5-4	TRBJ1-1	TGTGCCAGCAGCATCCCTTATGGGGCTGAAGCTTTCTTT	CASSIPYGAEAFF
TRBD2	few	TRBV19	TRBJ2-7	TGTGCCAGTACTAGCGGGTCTAGCGGGGCCTACGAGCAGTACTTC	CASTSGSSGAYEQYF
-	few	TRBV27	TRBJ1-1	TGTGCCAGCAGTTTAATAAGTGGGAATTTTAACACTGAAGCTTTCTTT	CASSLISGNFNTEAFF
-	few	TRBV4-1	TRBJ2-1	TGCGCCAGCAGCCGGTCGTTCCTAGCCAGGGGAGATGAGCAGTTCTTC	CASSRSFLARGDEQFF
TRBD2	few	TRBV11-2	TRBJ2-1	TGTGCCAGCAGCTTAAGACTAGCGGGTTCCTACAATGAGCAGTTCTTC	CASSLRLAGSYNEQFF
TRBD1	-	TRBV6-5	TRBJ1-1	TGTGCCAGCAGTGTCCGGGGGACAGGGATGAACACTGAAGCTTTCTTT	CASSVRGTGMNTEAFF
-	-	TRBV6-5	TRBJ1-1	TGTGCCAGCAGTTACCTGGCTCTGGTCACTGAAGCTTTCTTT	CASSYLALVTEAFF
-	-	TRBV4-3	TRBJ1-4	TGCGCCAGCAGCCAAGATTTCACCGGGGGGACAACTAATAAAAAACTGTTTTTT	CASSQDFTGGTTNKKLFF
TRBD1	few	TRBV7-6	TRBJ2-1	TGTGCCAGCAGCGCGAGGTCCGGGACAGAATGGAATGAGCAGTTCTTC	CASSARSGTEWNEQFF
TRBD1	-	TRBV14	TRBJ2-5	TGTGCCAGCAGCCGATCCGGGACAGGGATCTTCTACATACAAGAGACCCAGTACTTC	CASSRSGTGIFYIQETQYF
-	many	TRBV7-2	TRBJ2-4	TGTGCCAGCAGCCCCTCCCAAAATGGAGTAGCCAAAAACATTCAGTACTTC	CASSPSQNGVAKNIQYF
-	-	TRBV6-5	TRBJ2-1	TGTGCCAGCAGTTACTCGATTTCTAGCCCCCCCTACAATGAGCAGTTCTTC	CASSYSISSPPYNEQFF
TRBD1	-	TRBV27	TRBJ1-6	TGTGCCAGCAGTTTCTTACAGGGGGCTTCACCCCTCCACTTT	CASSFLQGASPLHF
TRBD1	-	TRBV19	TRBJ1-1	TGTGCCAGTAGTATAGCCTGGACAGGGATCACTGAAGCTTTCTTT	CASSIAWTGITEAFF
-	-	TRBV7-9	TRBJ1-2	TGTGCCAGCAGCTCGGTCGGCTATGGCTACACCTTC	CASSSVGYGYTF
-	-	TRBV28	TRBJ1-1	TGTGCCAGCAGTTCCCTCTCCCGGTACACTGAAGCTTTCTTT	CASSSLSRYTEAFF
-	few	TRBV5-1	TRBJ2-1	TGCGCCAGCAGCTTGCAGAATGAGCAGTTCTTC	CASSLQNEQFF
-	few	TRBV20-1	TRBJ1-1	TGCAGTGCCAGACAGCTGAACACTGAAGCTTTCTTT	CSARQLNTEAFF
-	-	TRBV6-8	TRBJ2-1	TGTGCCAGCAGTTTTACCCTAAGTAACGAGCAGTTCTTC	CASSFTLSNEQFF
-	-	TRBV11-1	TRBJ2-1	TGTGCCAGCAGCTTAGATTTTCCGCGACAGACACACAATGAGCAGTTCTTC	CASSLDFPRQTHNEQFF
TRBD2	-	TRBV20-1	TRBJ2-1	TGCAGTGCTAGACGACCTAGCGGGGGGGCCGATGAGCAGTTCTTC	CSARRPSGGADEQFF
TRBD1	medium-sized	TRBV7-8	TRBJ2-5	TGTGCCAGCAGCTTAAGGAGCTGGACAGGGGAGGATATAGGGGAGACCCAGTACTTC	CASSLRSWTGEDIGETQYF
-	-	TRBV6-6	TRBJ1-2	TGTGCCAGCAGTGGAGGACGCGAACCTCCGTCTTGGTATGGCTACACCTTC	CASSGGREPPSWYGYTF
TRBD1	few	TRBV2	TRBJ2-3	TGTGCCTCCCGGACAGGGGGCATGGTAGATACGCAGTATTTT	CASRTGGMVDTQYF
-	-	TRBV5-1	TRBJ2-1	TGCGCCAGCAGCTTGGAGTCGGCGAATGAGCAGTTCTTC	CASSLESANEQFF
-	-	TRBV12-3/TRBV12-4	TRBJ2-3	TGTGCCAGCAGTCCAGGTGTAGGCCCAGATACGCAGTATTTT	CASSPGVGPDTQYF
-	few	TRBV27	TRBJ1-6	TGTGCCAGCGGGGTGGGGAAGTCACCCCTCCACTTT	CASGVGKSPLHF
-	-	TRBV25-1	TRBJ2-7	TGTGCCAGCAGTGAGTTGAGACCGGGTTTCTACGAGCAGTACTTC	CASSELRPGFYEQYF
-	many	TRBV7-9	TRBJ2-5	TGTGCCAGCAGCAACTTAGGGGAGACCCAGTACTTC	CASSNLGETQYF
-	many	TRBV7-2	TRBJ1-2	TGTGCCAGCAGGCAAGTGGTTGCGGCAACCCTCTATGGCTACACCTTC	CASRQVVAATLYGYTF
TRBD2	many	TRBV7-8	TRBJ2-3	TGTGCCAGCAGCTTTGGGACTAGCGGGGTTTCTAGCACAGATACGCAGTATTTT	CASSFGTSGVSSTDTQYF
-	-	TRBV5-8	TRBJ1-1	TGTGCCAGCAGTCCTACGTGGACTCGAGTCGACACTGAAGCTTTCTTT	CASSPTWTRVDTEAFF
TRBD1	-	TRBV27	TRBJ2-1	TGTGCCAGCAGGGCCGGACAGGGGGCTGGAAATGAGCAGTTCTTC	CASRAGQGAGNEQFF
-	few	TRBV11-2	TRBJ1-2	TGTGCCAGCAGCCACGGAACTAACTATGGCTACACCTTC	CASSHGTNYGYTF
-	-	TRBV7-9	TRBJ2-1	TGTGCCAGCAGCTTTTTCCGCGGAAATGAGCAGTTCTTC	CASSFFRGNEQFF
-	few	TRBV6-5	TRBJ2-6	TGTGCCAGCAGTTACGGGAACGCTTGGGTACATTCTGGGGCCAACGTCCTGACTTTC	CASSYGNAWVHSGANVLTF
-	few	TRBV7-9	TRBJ2-3	TGTGCCAGCAGCTTAGAACTAGATCTCACAGATACGCAGTATTTT	CASSLELDLTDTQYF
-	-	TRBV27	TRBJ2-5	TGTGCCAGCAGTTTATCTCCTAGCGTGGAGACCCAGTACTTC	CASSLSPSVETQYF
TRBD1	few	TRBV5-1	TRBJ2-1	TGCGCCACCTTACCAGGGACAGGGTCCTACAATGAGCAGTTCTTC	CATLPGTGSYNEQFF